A single sample gave rise to the 9 T cell receptor beta chains below, sequenced in a study of T cell repertoires in cytomegalovirus infection. TCRdb re-called the reads through MiXCR, storing one row per CDR3 protein. Counted here are some 250,000 distinct CDR3 sequences, approximately 9.1% occurring once; the ten biggest clones make up about 14%. The sample was PBMCs. Receptor source: a human donor in good health (CMV status not recorded). Some clones in this sample may be carry-over from other donors' samples.

About this clonotype itself: One junction end disagrees with the germline gene, perhaps due to a read error. This sequence joins TRBV7-7 and TRBJ2-5; TRBD2 aligns across 8 bases. CDR1 SSHAT and CDR2 FNYEAQ come from the germline V gene (reference sequence). The CDR3 contains 14 residues. The CDR3 reads CASSSTSGQETQYF. In DNA, the CDR3 is TGTGCTAGCAGCTCTACTAGCGGCCAAGAGACCCAGTACTTC. The variable domain in full, completed from reference TRBV7-7 and TRBJ2-5, reads GAGVSQSPRYKVTKRGQDVTLRCDPISSHATLYWYQQALGQGPEFLTYFNYEAQPDKSGLPSDRFSAERPEGSISTLTIQRTEQRDSAMYRCASSSTSGQETQYFGPGTRLLVL.

This clonotype has more than one count but fewer than ten. In DNA, the CDR3 is TGTGCCAGCAGCCCAGGGACTCTCGGGAACACTGAAGCTTTCTTT. Translated, it gives CASSPGTLGNTEAFF. The rearrangement joins TRBV9 to TRBJ1-1; the D gene is possibly TRBD1 (5 bases). CDR3 length: 15 amino acids. Germline V gene sequence: CDR1 SGDLS, CDR2 YYNGEE. V shed 4 bases and J shed 1 base, with 14 bases lying between them.

This clonotype was recorded many times. J is TRBJ2-7 and V is TRBV11-2; D possibly uses TRBD1 or TRBD2 (5 bases each). Germline CDR1 is SGHAT and CDR2 is FQNNGV. Trimming pared 5 bases from V and 2 bases from J, leaving 19 bases between. The CDR3 loop spans 16 amino acids. CDR3 bases: TGTGCCAGCAGCCCACGTCCGACGGGGCTTACCTACGAGCAGTACTTC. Protein sequence: CASSPRPTGLTYEQYF. Complete variable domain (other parts from reference TRBV11-2 and TRBJ2-7): EAGVAQSPRYKIIEKRQSVAFWCNPISGHATLYWYQQILGQGPKLLIQFQNNGVVDDSQLPKDRFSAERLKGVDSTLKIQPAKLEDSAVYLCASSPRPTGLTYEQYFGPGTRLTVT.

This clonotype was recorded a few times. One end of the junction is discordant with germline, which a read error may explain. The V call is TRBV7-7, the J call TRBJ2-2; D possibly corresponds to TRBD2 (5 bases). CDR1 and CDR2 (germline): SSHAT, FNYEAQ (reference sequence). This CDR3 is 14 amino acids long. CDR3 sequence: CASSPSIGIGELFF. In DNA form, the CDR3 reads TGTGCTAGCAGCCCTAGTATCGGGATCGGGGAGCTGTTTTTT.

In its sample, this clonotype was seen many times. The chain is built from TRBV6-2 or TRBV6-3 and TRBJ1-1, with 7 nucleotides matching TRBD1. The V and J ends lost 5 bases and 5 bases, in that order; junction bases with no gene match: 8. The CDR3 spans 14 residues. The germline V gene has CDR1 MNHEY and CDR2 SVGEGT. CDR3 coding DNA: TGTGCCAGCAGTCTCCAGGGGGAAGGGACTGAAGCTTTCTTT. It encodes CASSLQGEGTEAFF.

Ten or more counts support this clonotype. The chain uses TRBV10-3 and TRBJ2-5; 14 nucleotides agree with TRBD2. Germline values: CDR1 ENHRY, CDR2 SYGVKD. The CDR3 totals 16 residues. The trim removed 3 bases at V and 2 bases at J, leaving 2 bases unmatched. CDR3 loop: CAISERLAGGQETQYF. CDR3 in DNA: TGTGCCATCAGTGAACGACTAGCGGGGGGGCAAGAGACCCAGTACTTC.

The chain is built from TRBV11-3 and TRBJ2-1, with D possibly being TRBD1 (6 bases). The V gene lost 1 base and the J gene lost 6 bases, with 16 bases spanning the gap. Germline values: CDR1 SGHNT, CDR2 YENEEA. This CDR3 has 16 amino acids. The CDR3 here is CASSLGGTGQTNEQFF. CDR3 bases: TGTGCCAGCAGCTTAGGGGGTACTGGACAGACCAATGAGCAGTTCTTC.

This chain connects TRBV6-2 or TRBV6-3 to TRBJ2-7; perhaps TRBD2 as D (5 bases). V was trimmed by 2 bases and J by 11 bases, leaving 10 bases between them. CDR3 length equals 11 residues. Germline CDR1 reads MNHEY; CDR2 reads SVGEGT. The CDR3 DNA is TGTGCCAGCAGTTACCTCGGGGTCGAGTACTTC. Protein sequence: CASSYLGVEYF.

The table lists this clonotype with many counts. V and J are TRBV6-2 or TRBV6-3 and TRBJ2-7; 10 nucleotides line up with TRBD1. Germline CDR1 and CDR2: MNHEY and SVGEGT. The J segment lost 3 bases and the V segment lost 7 bases, leaving 21 bases of the junction unmatched. This CDR3 contains 19 residues. The CDR3: CASKWGRRQGAYEGYEQYF. The DNA for the CDR3 is TGTGCCAGCAAGTGGGGAAGAAGACAGGGGGCCTACGAGGGCTACGAGCAGTACTTC.